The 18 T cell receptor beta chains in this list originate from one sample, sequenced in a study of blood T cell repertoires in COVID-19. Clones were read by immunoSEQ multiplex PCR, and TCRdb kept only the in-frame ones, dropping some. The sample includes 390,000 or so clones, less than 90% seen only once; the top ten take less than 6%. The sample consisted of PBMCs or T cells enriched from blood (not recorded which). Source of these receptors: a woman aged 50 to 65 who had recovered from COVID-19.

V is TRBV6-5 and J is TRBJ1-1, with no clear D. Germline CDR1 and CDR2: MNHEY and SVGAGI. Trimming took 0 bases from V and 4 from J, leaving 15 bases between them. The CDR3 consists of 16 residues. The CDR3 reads CASSYSRGGWRTEAFF. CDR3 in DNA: TGTGCCAGCAGTTACTCGCGGGGTGGGTGGCGCACTGAAGCTTTCTTT.

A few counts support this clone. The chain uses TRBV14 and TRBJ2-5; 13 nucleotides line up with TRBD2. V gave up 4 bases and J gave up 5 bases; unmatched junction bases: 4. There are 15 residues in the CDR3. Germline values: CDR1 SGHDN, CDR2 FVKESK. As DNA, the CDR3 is TGTGCCAGCAGCCTACTAGCGGGAGGGGATGAGACCCAGTACTTC. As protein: CASSLLAGGDETQYF.

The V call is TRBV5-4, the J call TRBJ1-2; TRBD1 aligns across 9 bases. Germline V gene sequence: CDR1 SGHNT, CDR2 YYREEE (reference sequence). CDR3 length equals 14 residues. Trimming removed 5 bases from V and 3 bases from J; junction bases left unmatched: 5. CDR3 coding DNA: TGTGCCAGCAGGGATACAGGGGGCGACTATGGCTACACCTTC. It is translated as CASRDTGGDYGYTF. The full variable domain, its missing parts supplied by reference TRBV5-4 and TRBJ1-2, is ETGVTQSPTHLIKTRGQQVTLRCSSQSGHNTVSWYQQALGQGPQFIFQYYREEENGRGNFPPRFSGLQFPNYSSELNVNALELDDSALYLCASRDTGGDYGYTFGSGTRLTVV.

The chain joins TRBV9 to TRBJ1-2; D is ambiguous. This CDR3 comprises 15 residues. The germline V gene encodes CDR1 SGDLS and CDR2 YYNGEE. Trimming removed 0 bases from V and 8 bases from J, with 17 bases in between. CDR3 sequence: CASSVGAAAQGGYTF. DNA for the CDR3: TGTGCCAGCAGCGTAGGTGCTGCAGCGCAAGGAGGCTACACCTTC. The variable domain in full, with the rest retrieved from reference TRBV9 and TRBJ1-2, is DSGVTQTPKHLITATGQRVTLRCSPRSGDLSVYWYQQSLDQGLQFLIQYYNGEERAKGNILERFSAQQFPDLHSELNLSSLELGDSALYFCASSVGAAAQGGYTFGSGTRLTVV.

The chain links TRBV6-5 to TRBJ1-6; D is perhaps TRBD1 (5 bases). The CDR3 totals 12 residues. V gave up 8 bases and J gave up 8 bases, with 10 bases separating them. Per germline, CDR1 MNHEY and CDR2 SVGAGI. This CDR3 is CASWVQDSPLHF. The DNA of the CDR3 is TGTGCCAGCTGGGTACAGGATTCACCCCTCCACTTT.

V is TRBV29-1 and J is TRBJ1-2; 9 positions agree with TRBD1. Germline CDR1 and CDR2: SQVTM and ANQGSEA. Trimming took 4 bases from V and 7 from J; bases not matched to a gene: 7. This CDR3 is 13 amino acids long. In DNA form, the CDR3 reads TGCAGCGTTGGGGAACAGGGGGCCGGTGGCTACACCTTC. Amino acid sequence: CSVGEQGAGGYTF.

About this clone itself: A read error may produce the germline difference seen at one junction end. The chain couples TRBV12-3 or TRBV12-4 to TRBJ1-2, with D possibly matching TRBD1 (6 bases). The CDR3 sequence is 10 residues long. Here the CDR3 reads CASSSGTPLF. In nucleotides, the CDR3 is TGTGCCAGCAGTTCCGGGACACCACTCTTC.

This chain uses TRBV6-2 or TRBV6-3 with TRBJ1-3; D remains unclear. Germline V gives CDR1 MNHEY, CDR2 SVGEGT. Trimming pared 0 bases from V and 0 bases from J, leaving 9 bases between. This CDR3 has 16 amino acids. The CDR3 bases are TGTGCCAGCAGTTACTCGAGAGCTTTCTCTGGAAACACCATATATTTT. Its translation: CASSYSRAFSGNTIYF.

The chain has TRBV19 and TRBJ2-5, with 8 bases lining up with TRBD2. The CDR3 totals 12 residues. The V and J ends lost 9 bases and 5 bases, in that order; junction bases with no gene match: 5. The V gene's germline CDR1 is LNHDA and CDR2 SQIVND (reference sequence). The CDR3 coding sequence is TGTGCCAGCGCGCCGGGGGGGGAGACCCAGTACTTC. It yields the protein CASAPGGETQYF.

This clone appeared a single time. CDR3 DNA: TGTGCCACCAGCAGAGGACAGGGCTCGTACAATGAGCAGTTCTTC. Protein sequence: CATSRGQGSYNEQFF. This rearrangement joins TRBV15 to TRBJ2-1; TRBD1 matches 7 bases. J was trimmed by 4 bases and V by 1 base; bases with no gene match: 4. This CDR3 is built from 15 residues. CDR1 and CDR2 (germline): LNHNV, YYDKDF (reference sequence).

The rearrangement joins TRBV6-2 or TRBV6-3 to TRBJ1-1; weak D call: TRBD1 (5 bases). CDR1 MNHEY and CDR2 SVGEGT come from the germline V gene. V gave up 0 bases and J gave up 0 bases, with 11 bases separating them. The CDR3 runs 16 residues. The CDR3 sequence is CASSYSRDSMNTEAFF. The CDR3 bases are TGTGCCAGCAGTTACTCTCGGGACTCAATGAACACTGAAGCTTTCTTT.

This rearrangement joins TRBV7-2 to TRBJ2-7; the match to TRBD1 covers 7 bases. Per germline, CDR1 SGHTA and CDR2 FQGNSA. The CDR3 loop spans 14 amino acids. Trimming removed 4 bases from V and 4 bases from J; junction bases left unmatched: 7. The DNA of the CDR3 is TGTGCCAGCAGCTCGTCCGGGACAGAATACGAGCAGTACTTC. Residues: CASSSSGTEYEQYF.

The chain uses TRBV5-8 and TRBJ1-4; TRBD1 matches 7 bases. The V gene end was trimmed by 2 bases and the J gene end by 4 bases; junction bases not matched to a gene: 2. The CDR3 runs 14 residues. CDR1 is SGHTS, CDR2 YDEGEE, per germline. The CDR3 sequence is CASSLGTVNEKLFF. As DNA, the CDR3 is TGTGCCAGCAGCTTAGGGACAGTTAATGAAAAACTGTTTTTT.

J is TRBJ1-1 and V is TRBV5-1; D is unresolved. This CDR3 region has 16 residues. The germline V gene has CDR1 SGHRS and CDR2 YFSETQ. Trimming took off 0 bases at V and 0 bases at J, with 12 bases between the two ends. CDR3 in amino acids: CASSLEFPLMNTEAFF. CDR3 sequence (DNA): TGCGCCAGCAGCTTGGAATTTCCACTAATGAACACTGAAGCTTTCTTT.

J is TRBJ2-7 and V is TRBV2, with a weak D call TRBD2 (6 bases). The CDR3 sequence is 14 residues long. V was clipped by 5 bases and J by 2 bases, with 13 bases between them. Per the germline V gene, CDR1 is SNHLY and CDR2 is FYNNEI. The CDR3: CASSRDSITYEQYF. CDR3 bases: TGTGCCAGCAGTAGGGACTCGATTACCTACGAGCAGTACTTC.

CDR3 loop: CASSLVQGSATNEKLFF. DNA of the CDR3: TGTGCCAGCAGCCTAGTACAGGGGAGTGCAACTAATGAAAAACTGTTTTTT. The gene calls are TRBV4-2 and TRBJ1-4, with 7 bases aligning to TRBD1. CDR3 length: 17 amino acids. From germline, CDR1 is LGHNA and CDR2 YNFKEQ. Trimming cost V 4 bases and J 0 bases; bases outside gene matches: 8.

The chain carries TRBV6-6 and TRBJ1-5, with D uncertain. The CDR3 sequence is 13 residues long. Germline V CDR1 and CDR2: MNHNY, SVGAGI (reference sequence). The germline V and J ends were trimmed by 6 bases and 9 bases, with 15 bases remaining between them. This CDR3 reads CASRIPTEGPQHF. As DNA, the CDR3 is TGTGCCAGCAGAATTCCAACCGAGGGGCCCCAGCATTTT.

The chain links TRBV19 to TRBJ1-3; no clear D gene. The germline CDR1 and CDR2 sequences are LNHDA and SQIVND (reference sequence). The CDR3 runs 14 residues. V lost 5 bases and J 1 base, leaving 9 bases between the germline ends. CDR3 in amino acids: CASSSRGSGNTIYF. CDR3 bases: TGTGCCAGTAGTTCCCGAGGGTCTGGAAACACCATATATTTT. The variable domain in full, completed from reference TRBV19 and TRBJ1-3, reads DGGITQSPKYLFRKEGQNVTLSCEQNLNHDAMYWYRQDPGQGLRLIYYSQIVNDFQKGDIAEGYSVSREKKESFPLTVTSAQKNPTAFYLCASSSRGSGNTIYFGEGSWLTVV.